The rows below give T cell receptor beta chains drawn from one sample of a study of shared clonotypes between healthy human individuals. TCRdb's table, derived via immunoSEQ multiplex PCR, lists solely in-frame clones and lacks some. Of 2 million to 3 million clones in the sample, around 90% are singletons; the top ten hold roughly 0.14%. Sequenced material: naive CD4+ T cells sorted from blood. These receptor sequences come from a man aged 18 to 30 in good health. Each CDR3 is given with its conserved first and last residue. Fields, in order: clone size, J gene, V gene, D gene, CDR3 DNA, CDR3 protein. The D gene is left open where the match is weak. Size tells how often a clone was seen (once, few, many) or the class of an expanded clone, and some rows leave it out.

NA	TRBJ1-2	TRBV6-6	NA	TGTGCCAGCAGTTACTCGCAGGCAGGGAAAGATCCTGGCTACACCTTC	CASSYSQAGKDPGYTF
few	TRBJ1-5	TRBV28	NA	TGTGCCAGCAGTTTGCAGGGTATACAGCCCCAGCATTTT	CASSLQGIQPQHF
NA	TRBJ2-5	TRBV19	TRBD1	TGTGCCAGTAGTGCTACAGGGGGCGTGAAACAAGAGACCCAGTACTTC	CASSATGGVKQETQYF
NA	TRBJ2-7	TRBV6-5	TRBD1	TGTGCCAGCAGATTGGACAGGACCGTCTACGAGCAGTACTTC	CASRLDRTVYEQYF
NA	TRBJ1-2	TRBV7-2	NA	TGTGCCAGCAGCCCCGGGGGCAGCCAATATGGCTACACCTTC	CASSPGGSQYGYTF
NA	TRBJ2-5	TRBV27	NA	TGTGCCAGCAGTCCGGCCTGGGCAGGGTGGGAGACCCAGTACTTC	CASSPAWAGWETQYF
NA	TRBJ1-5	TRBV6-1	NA	TGTGCCAGCAGTGATGAGCAGTTGCTTTTAAGTCAGCCCCAGCATTTT	CASSDEQLLLSQPQHF
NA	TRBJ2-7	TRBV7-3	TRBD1	TGTGCCAGCAGCTTTGGACAGGGTGGTGCCTACGAGCAGTACTTC	CASSFGQGGAYEQYF
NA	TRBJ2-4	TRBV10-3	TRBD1	TGTGCCATCAGTGAGAACCGGGACAGGGACGGTCTAGCCAAAAACATTCAGTACTTC	CAISENRDRDGLAKNIQYF
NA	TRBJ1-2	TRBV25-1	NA	TGTGCCAGCAGCCAGACAGAGACCTATGGCTACACCTTC	CASSQTETYGYTF
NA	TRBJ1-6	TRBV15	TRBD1	TGTGCCAGCAGCCGGGACAGGGGTGATTCACCCCTCCACTTT	CASSRDRGDSPLHF
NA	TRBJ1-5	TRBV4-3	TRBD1	TGCGCCAGCAGCCCCGGACAGGGGGCGAATCAGCCCCAGCATTTT	CASSPGQGANQPQHF
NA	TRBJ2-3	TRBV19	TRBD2	TGTGCCAGTAGCTCTAGCGGGAGGGGGGGATATAGCACAGATACGCAGTATTTT	CASSSSGRGGYSTDTQYF
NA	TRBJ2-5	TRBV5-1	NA	TGCGCCAGCAGAAGGGTACAAGAGACCCAGTACTTC	CASRRVQETQYF
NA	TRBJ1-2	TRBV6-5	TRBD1	TGTGCCAGCAGTTACTCGAACAGGGGGACTGGCTACACCTTC	CASSYSNRGTGYTF
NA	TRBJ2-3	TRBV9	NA	TGTGCCAGCAGCGTAGGTGAGGTCCATACGCAGTATTTT	CASSVGEVHTQYF
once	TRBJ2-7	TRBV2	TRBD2	TGTGCCAGCAGTGGTGGGGACGGGGGGTACTACGAGCAGTACTTC	CASSGGDGGYYEQYF
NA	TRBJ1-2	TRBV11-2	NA	TGTGCCAGCAGCGCCACGCCGGAGTTCCGAAATAGTCATGGCTACACCTTC	CASSATPEFRNSHGYTF
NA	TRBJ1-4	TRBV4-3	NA	TGCGCCAGCAGCCAAGACGCCAGGGTGGGGAATGAAAAACTGTTTTTT	CASSQDARVGNEKLFF
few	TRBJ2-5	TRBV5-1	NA	TGCGCCAGCACGTACCAAGAGACCCAGTACTTC	CASTYQETQYF
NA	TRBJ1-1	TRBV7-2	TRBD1	TGTGCCAGCAGCTCAAACAGGGGGCCGAACACTGAAGCTTTCTTT	CASSSNRGPNTEAFF
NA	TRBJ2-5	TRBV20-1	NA	TGCAGTGCTCTCGTCGGGGAGACCCAGTACTTC	CSALVGETQYF
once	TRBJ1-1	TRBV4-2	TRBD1	TGTGCCAGCAGCCAAGACCTCTCAAGACTACAGGGGATGAACACTGAAGCTTTCTTT	CASSQDLSRLQGMNTEAFF
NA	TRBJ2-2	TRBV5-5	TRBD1	TGTGCCAGCAGCCTACAGGGGGCTGCTTTCGGGGAGCTGTTTTTT	CASSLQGAAFGELFF
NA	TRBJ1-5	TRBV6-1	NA	TGTGCCAGCAGTGCTTCGACCTCTAATCAGCCCCAGCATTTT	CASSASTSNQPQHF
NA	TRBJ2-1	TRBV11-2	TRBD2	TGTGCCAGCAGCTTCTCCGGGACTAGAGACAATGAGCAGTTCTTC	CASSFSGTRDNEQFF
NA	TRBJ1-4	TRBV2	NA	TGTGCCAGCAGTGACGGCAGGGCAATACGGGAAAAACTGTTTTTT	CASSDGRAIREKLFF
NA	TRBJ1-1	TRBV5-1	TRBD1	TGCGCCAGCAGCTTCGGGACAGGGGTAGCTACTGAAGCTTTCTTT	CASSFGTGVATEAFF
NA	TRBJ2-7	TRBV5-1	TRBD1	TGCGCCAGCAGCGCGAGGACAGGGGGCTACGAGCAGTACTTC	CASSARTGGYEQYF
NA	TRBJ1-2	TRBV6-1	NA	TGTGCCAGCAGTGCATCCATTGGGGGGGTTTACACCTTC	CASSASIGGVYTF
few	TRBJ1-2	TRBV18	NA	TGTGCCAGCTCATCCGACAGGAACTATGGCTACACCTTC	CASSSDRNYGYTF
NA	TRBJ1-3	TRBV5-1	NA	TGCGCCAGCAGGGACACGGAAAACACCATATATTTT	CASRDTENTIYF
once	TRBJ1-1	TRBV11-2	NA	TGTGCCAGCAGCTTTCCTAGGGGGGCAGGGGTGACGAACACTGAAGCTTTCTTT	CASSFPRGAGVTNTEAFF
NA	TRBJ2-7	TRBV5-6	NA	TGTGCCAGCAGCCTGGGGGCTGGGAGGCTCCACGAGCAGTACTTC	CASSLGAGRLHEQYF
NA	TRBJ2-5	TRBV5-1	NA	TGCGCCAGCAGCTACGGGCGCGGACCCCTAGAGACCCAGTACTTC	CASSYGRGPLETQYF
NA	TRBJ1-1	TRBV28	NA	TGTGCCAGCACCCACGGGGGGTCGGGGAACACTGAAGCTTTCTTT	CASTHGGSGNTEAFF
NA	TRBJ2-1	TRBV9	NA	TGTGCCAGCAGCGTAGAACCCAGGCCTTCCTACAATGAGCAGTTCTTC	CASSVEPRPSYNEQFF